This T cell receptor (beta chain) derives from a study of vaccination and CD4 T cells after COVID-19. Study results and limitations: Among convalescent patients, a median roughly 90% of reactive clones emerged only after vaccination. In convalescent patients, 304 of 307 vaccine-specific clones were spike mono-reactive. Median counts of SARS-CoV-2-reactive clonotypes increased from roughly 21 to 40; this difference was not significant.

Of note for this clonotype: Its antigen is unidentified.

Looked up from germline, CDR1 is MRHNA and CDR2 is SNTAGT. Trimming left V 2 bases short and J 3 bases short, with 10 bases between. This CDR3 region has 15 residues. Treatment of the sample: roughly 10-day PBMC culture with coronavirus spike peptide pools or control peptides (ViraFEST assay). Ahead of the COVID-19 pandemic (2011-2018), the CD4+ T cells of the unexposed donor were collected. The Oncomine TCR Beta short-read assay generated sequence data from the DNA of cultured CD4+ T cells. One entry per CDR3 protein results from TCRdb running MiXCR on the PCR reads. The table lists about 10,000 distinct CDR3 sequences, 25% to 40% of them singletons, with approximately 39% in the top ten.

This clonotype was sampled from a human donor in good health. The chain couples TRBV6-4 to TRBJ2-2, with D tentatively TRBD2 (5 bases). The specimen sequenced was CD4+ T cells from blood, cultured in vitro. CDR3 sequence (DNA): TGTGCCAGCAGTGACAGGGAGTGGGACACCGGGGAGCTGTTTTTT. This sequence encodes CASSDREWDTGELFF.